This passage covers 9 T cell receptor beta chains from one sample sequenced in a study of immune heterogeneity within non-small cell lung tumors. As template, the study used bulk tumor genomic DNA at 550 to 700 ng per sample. While surgery was under way, several biopsies spaced far apart were taken per primary tumor. Curative operations were performed on patients who had untreated, newly diagnosed non-small cell lung cancer. For the TCR beta CDR3, multiplex PCR with 32 V and 13 J primers performed the amplification. TCRdb re-called the multiplex PCR reads with MiXCR, one entry per CDR3 protein. The profile shows roughly 3,200 distinct CDR3 sequences, roughly a fifth of them singletons. The sample consisted of lung tumor tissue. The receptor set was obtained from a man between 60 and 75 years old with non-small cell lung cancer.

Note on this clonotype: A much more abundant neighbour one base away suggests this may be a read error. The chain links TRBV4-2 to TRBJ2-2; 8 bases align to TRBD2. There are 14 residues in the CDR3. Trimming cost V 6 bases and J 6 bases; bases outside gene matches: 6. The germline gives CDR1 LGHNA, CDR2 YNFKEQ. The CDR3 sequence: CASSRGGRSGELFF. CDR3 nucleotide sequence: TGTGCCAGCAGTAGGGGCGGGAGGTCCGGGGAGCTGTTTTTT.

Remarks on this clonotype: Likely a read error: the CDR3 ends without its conserved phenylalanine or tryptophan. Because the CDR3's place on the DNA is in doubt, the DNA is left out and the CDR3 is given as listed by TCRdb. CDR3 protein: CASSIPGQGTDTPYS. V usage is TRBV19 and J usage is TRBJ2-3; no DNA check was done on the table's D call, TRBD1. The CDR3 extends over 15 residues, inclusive of both ends. CDR1 and CDR2 (germline): LNHDA, SQIVND (reference sequence).

By sample fraction, this clonotype is medium-sized. V is TRBV5-6 and J is TRBJ1-2; the D gene is possibly TRBD1 (5 bases). Germline V gene sequence: CDR1 SGHDT, CDR2 YYEEEE. The CDR3 spans 15 residues. The V end was cut by 0 bases, the J end by 3 bases, with 12 bases between. CDR3 DNA sequence: TGTGCCAGCAGCTTGGTTTCGGGGGGATACTATGGCTACACCTTC. This gives the protein CASSLVSGGYYGYTF.

This clonotype is categorized as medium-sized. This chain uses TRBV7-9 with TRBJ1-4; D gene uncertain. Germline lookup yields CDR1 SEHNR and CDR2 FQNEAQ (reference sequence). CDR3 length: 15 amino acids. Trimming took off 2 bases at V and 8 bases at J, with 15 bases between the two ends. In DNA form, the CDR3 reads TGTGCCAGCAGCTTAAGGACGGGTGCGGGCGAAAAACTGTTTTTT. The encoded protein is CASSLRTGAGEKLFF.

By share, this clonotype ranks as medium-sized (0.01 to 0.1%). The J gene is TRBJ2-2, the V gene TRBV7-3, with D unresolved. CDR1 is SGHTA and CDR2 is FQGTGA in the germline V gene. The CDR3 totals 15 residues. V shed 6 bases and J shed 0 bases, with 11 bases lying between them. CDR3 in amino acids: CASRAGPPNTGELFF. The CDR3 DNA follows: TGTGCCAGCAGAGCCGGGCCGCCGAACACCGGGGAGCTGTTTTTT.

This clonotype was observed at least ten times. The V call is TRBV20-1, the J call TRBJ2-3; 7 bases are shared with TRBD2. The J segment lost 3 bases and the V segment lost 5 bases, leaving 11 bases of the junction unmatched. Germline assignment: CDR1 DFQATT and CDR2 SNEGSKA (reference sequence). This CDR3 comprises 15 residues. For the CDR3, the DNA is TGCAGTGCTCGGGGGAGGGGCTCGTGGACAGATACGCAGTATTTT. It encodes CSARGRGSWTDTQYF.

By share of the sample, this clonotype is medium-sized. V gene TRBV4-1 combines with J gene TRBJ2-1, with a weak D call TRBD2 (5 bases). Germline V gives CDR1 MGHRA, CDR2 YSYEKL. There are 16 residues in the CDR3. V was shortened by 4 bases and J by 6 bases, with 19 bases between the two germline ends. Here the CDR3 DNA reads TGCGCCAGCAGCCGCTCTAGAGAACTAGTGGGCAATGAGCAGTTCTTC. Its protein product is CASSRSRELVGNEQFF.

By share, this clonotype counts as medium-sized (0.01 to 0.1%). This chain connects TRBV10-1 to TRBJ2-2; D assignment may be TRBD1 or TRBD2 (5 bases each). The CDR3 sequence is 15 residues long. In germline, CDR1 is WNHNN, CDR2 SYGVQD (reference sequence). The V end was cut by 4 bases, the J end by 1 base, with 10 bases between. Here the CDR3 DNA reads TGCGCCAGCAGTGCTCGGGGCGTGAACACCGGGGAGCTGTTTTTT. The encoded protein is CASSARGVNTGELFF.

By proportion, this clonotype is medium-sized. DNA of the CDR3: TGTGCCAGCAGCTCTTCGACAGGGCTCTCTGGGGCCAACGTCCTGACTTTC. Protein: CASSSSTGLSGANVLTF. This chain uses TRBV7-9 with TRBJ2-6; 7 bases line up with TRBD1. This CDR3 has 17 residues. V lost 4 bases to trimming and J lost 0 bases; unmatched junction nucleotides: 6. CDR1 SEHNR and CDR2 FQNEAQ come from the germline V gene (reference sequence).